This T cell receptor (beta chain) is from a study of T cells in Graves' hyperthyroidism and ophthalmopathy. This clonotype was counted ten times or more. PBMCs were sourced from 9 to 10 ml fresh peripheral blood. Losses at the gene ends were 4 bases for V and 4 bases for J; bases not matched to a gene: 13. Germline V lookup: CDR1 SGHRS, CDR2 YFSETQ. The length of the CDR3 is 16 residues. RNA transcripts provided the source from which TCR beta CDR3 regions were amplified. The HTBI set primed first-round TCR CDR3 RT-PCR. MiXCR was run by TCRdb on the multiplex PCR reads, yielding one entry per CDR3 protein. Here the sample spans about 360,000 distinct CDR3 sequences, roughly an eighth being singletons.

This sequence originates from a woman younger than 35 with Graves' hyperthyroidism. The source material was blood. This chain connects TRBV5-1 to TRBJ2-7, with 8 bases lining up with TRBD2. The CDR3 is CASSPTPGAGAYEQYF. The CDR3 DNA is TGCGCCAGCAGCCCGACCCCGGGAGCGGGAGCTTACGAGCAGTACTTC.